The 20 T cell receptor beta chains below were found in one sample sequenced in a study of blood T cell repertoires in COVID-19. Profiling relied on immunoSEQ multiplex PCR, and the TCRdb table lists in-frame clones only, not all of them. The sample has 250,000 to 300,000 clones, nearly 90% seen once. The specimen sequenced was PBMCs or T cells enriched from blood (not recorded which). Source of these receptors: a woman aged 45-65 years who had been exposed to COVID-19.

This clone was seen once. The rearrangement links TRBV7-9 to TRBJ2-3; 7 bases align to TRBD2. Trimming took 4 bases from V and 6 from J; bases not matched to a gene: 7. The CDR3 length is 14 residues. Germline V gene sequence: CDR1 SEHNR, CDR2 FQNEAQ (reference sequence). The chain's CDR3 is CASSYGLDGDTQYF. CDR3 sequence (DNA): TGTGCCAGCAGCTACGGACTAGACGGGGATACGCAGTATTTT.

V is TRBV19 and J is TRBJ1-2; no clear D gene. Deletions cut 3 bases from V and 0 bases from J, with 14 bases between. The CDR3 runs to 16 residues. In germline, CDR1 is LNHDA, CDR2 SQIVND (reference sequence). CDR3 loop: CASSIGHKPTNYGYTF. The DNA for the CDR3 is TGTGCCAGTAGTATTGGCCACAAACCAACTAACTATGGCTACACCTTC.

This chain connects TRBV12-3 or TRBV12-4 to TRBJ1-1; tentative D call: TRBD1 (6 bases). This CDR3 is 13 amino acids long. Trimming took off 6 bases at V and 0 bases at J, with 8 bases between the two ends. For the CDR3, the DNA is TGTGCCAGCAGGGACAGCTTGAACACTGAAGCTTTCTTT. It specifies CASRDSLNTEAFF.

This clone was seen a single time. The rearrangement links TRBV19 to TRBJ2-3; 8 bases agree with TRBD1. Germline V gene lookup returns CDR1 LNHDA and CDR2 SQIVND (reference sequence). The CDR3 extends over 15 amino acids. J gave up 6 bases and V 5 bases, and 10 bases lay outside the gene matches. The CDR3 coding sequence is TGTGCCAGTAGTCAAGGACAGGGCAGGGGGGATACGCAGTATTTT. Residues: CASSQGQGRGDTQYF.

In this sample, this clone turned up once. The rearrangement links TRBV3-1 (or the pseudogene TRBV3-2) to TRBJ2-2; a weak D match, TRBD1 (5 bases). CDR1 is LGHDT, CDR2 YNNKEL, per germline (reference sequence). Trimming took off 4 bases at V and 1 base at J, with 7 bases between the two ends. The CDR3 loop spans 14 amino acids. CDR3 sequence: CASSRGQNTGELFF. The CDR3 DNA follows: TGTGCCAGCAGCCGTGGACAGAACACCGGGGAGCTGTTTTTT.

CDR3 residues: CASSFLGPGSSYTF. The CDR3 DNA sequence: TGTGCCAGCAGTTTTTTGGGGCCCGGTTCCTCTTACACCTTC. The chain combines TRBV28 with TRBJ1-2; D is possibly TRBD1 (5 bases). Trimming took off 3 bases at V and 11 bases at J, with 19 bases between the two ends. Per the germline V gene, CDR1 is MDHEN and CDR2 is SYDVKM. This CDR3 contains 14 residues.

This chain connects TRBV4-1 to TRBJ1-4; 9 bases map to TRBD1. The CDR3 is 16 amino acids. The trim removed 2 bases at V and 4 bases at J, leaving 5 bases unmatched. CDR1 is MGHRA, CDR2 YSYEKL, per germline. The CDR3 here is CASSQTGTGINEKLFF. CDR3 in DNA: TGCGCCAGCAGCCAAACCGGGACAGGGATTAATGAAAAACTGTTTTTT.

V gene TRBV9 combines with J gene TRBJ2-3, with 15 bases matching TRBD2. The CDR3 consists of 17 residues. J lost 3 bases, V lost 4 bases, and 6 bases had no gene match. Germline lookup yields CDR1 SGDLS and CDR2 YYNGEE. In nucleotides, the CDR3 is TGTGCCAGCAGCCCCGGACTAGCGGGGGGGAGTACAGATACGCAGTATTTT. It is translated as CASSPGLAGGSTDTQYF.

This clone was found once. This chain links TRBV7-2 with TRBJ2-7, with 7 bases matching TRBD1. J lost 2 bases, V lost 5 bases, and 12 bases had no gene match. The CDR3 sequence is 16 residues long. Germline V gene lookup returns CDR1 SGHTA and CDR2 FQGNSA. CDR3 nucleotides: TGTGCCAGCAGCCCGACCGTCGACAGGGCGGCCTACGAGCAGTACTTC. Protein sequence: CASSPTVDRAAYEQYF.

This chain uses TRBV28 with TRBJ1-5, with TRBD1 as a possible D gene (6 bases). Trimming cost V 5 bases and J 0 bases, with 17 bases left between them. This CDR3 has 17 amino acids. Germline V lookup: CDR1 MDHEN, CDR2 SYDVKM. The chain's CDR3 is CASSPGTSRGSNQPQHF. The CDR3 DNA is TGTGCCAGCAGTCCAGGGACATCCCGGGGTAGCAATCAGCCCCAGCATTTT. Full variable domain (remainder filled in from reference TRBV28 and TRBJ1-5): DVKVTQSSRYLVKRTGEKVFLECVQDMDHENMFWYRQDPGLGLRLIYFSYDVKMKEKGDIPEGYSVSREKKERFSLILESASTNQTSMYLCASSPGTSRGSNQPQHFGDGTRLSIL.

The rearrangement joins TRBV5-1 to TRBJ2-5, with 8 bases lining up with TRBD1. V lost 1 base, J lost 5 bases, and 7 bases stayed unmatched. The germline V gene encodes CDR1 SGHRS and CDR2 YFSETQ. CDR3 length: 15 residues. CDR3 bases: TGCGCCAGCAGCTTGACTACAGGGGGAAGGGAGACCCAGTACTTC. This codes for CASSLTTGGRETQYF.

The genes are TRBV5-1 and TRBJ1-2; the D gene is possibly TRBD1 (6 bases). CDR3 length: 12 amino acids. Per germline, CDR1 SGHRS and CDR2 YFSETQ. Trimming took off 3 bases at V and 8 bases at J, with 11 bases between the two ends. This CDR3 reads CASSYYREGYTF. CDR3 in DNA: TGCGCCAGCAGCTATTACAGGGAGGGCTACACCTTC.

The CDR3 bases are TGTGCCAGCAGCTTTAGCGGGGGGGCTTTGGAGACCCAGTACTTC. It codes for CASSFSGGALETQYF. The chain carries TRBV7-2 and TRBJ2-5; 11 bases line up with TRBD2. Germline V gene data show CDR1 as SGHTA and CDR2 as FQGNSA. The CDR3 is 15 amino acids. J gave up 5 bases and V 3 bases, and 5 bases lay outside the gene matches.

This chain connects TRBV12-3 or TRBV12-4 to TRBJ1-2; 9 nucleotides align to TRBD1. J lost 8 bases, V lost 6 bases, and 4 bases had no gene match. The CDR3 covers 12 residues. CDR3 sequence reads: CASSGTGYGYTF. The CDR3 nucleotides are TGTGCCAGCAGCGGGACAGGGTACGGCTACACCTTC.

The V gene is TRBV21-1, the J gene TRBJ2-1; TRBD2 was called by the table and not checked on the DNA. TRBV21-1 is shown as a pseudogene. The CDR3 runs 18 residues. CDR3 coding DNA: TGTGCCAGCAGCACCTACCCGAGCGGGGGGGCTACCCTGGATGAGCAGTTCTTC. Translated, it gives CASSTYPSGGATLDEQFF.

The chain has TRBV5-4 and TRBJ1-2; 9 bases are a match to TRBD1. Germline lookup yields CDR1 SGHNT and CDR2 YYREEE (reference sequence). The V segment lost 5 bases and the J segment 2 bases; nucleotides outside the gene matches: 7. The CDR3 totals 15 residues. CDR3 nucleotide sequence: TGTGCCAGCAGACAGGGACAGGGTGGGAACTATGGCTACACCTTC. Translating gives CASRQGQGGNYGYTF.

The table lists this clone with a few counts. The chain combines TRBV28 with TRBJ1-1, with 10 bases aligning to TRBD1. With 4 bases clipped from V and 2 bases from J, the junction kept 4 bases outside the gene matches. The V gene's germline CDR1 is MDHEN and CDR2 SYDVKM. The length of the CDR3 is 15 residues. The CDR3 region is CASSWGQGRNTEAFF. DNA of the CDR3: TGTGCCAGCAGTTGGGGACAGGGGCGAAACACTGAAGCTTTCTTT.

The genes are TRBV11-2 and TRBJ1-4, with D possibly TRBD1 on 6 matching bases. V was shortened by 6 bases and J by 4 bases, with 15 bases between the two germline ends. Germline V gene sequence: CDR1 SGHAT, CDR2 FQNNGV. The CDR3 contains 15 residues. CDR3 nucleotide sequence: TGTGCCAGCAGTCCAGGAGGCAGGGGTAATGAAAAACTGTTTTTT. This codes for CASSPGGRGNEKLFF.

The chain employs TRBV19 and TRBJ1-4; 9 nucleotides line up with TRBD1. Germline trimming cut 3 bases from V and 8 bases from J; bases unmatched to any gene: 7. The CDR3 is made up of 15 amino acids. The germline CDR1 and CDR2 sequences are LNHDA and SQIVND (reference sequence). CDR3 protein: CASSMAGTGSEKLFF. DNA for the CDR3: TGTGCCAGTAGTATGGCTGGGACAGGGAGCGAAAAACTGTTTTTT.

This clone was recorded a few times. The chain combines TRBV28 with TRBJ1-1, with TRBD1 identical over 12 bases. With 5 bases clipped from V and 11 bases from J, the junction kept 9 bases outside the gene matches. CDR1 MDHEN and CDR2 SYDVKM come from the germline V gene. The CDR3 is made up of 14 amino acids. CDR3 loop: CASSTSGTGGLAFF. CDR3 in DNA: TGTGCCAGCAGTACCTCCGGGACAGGGGGCTTGGCTTTCTTT.